This TCR beta chain emerged from a study of tumor-infiltrating lymphocytes in localized non-small cell lung cancer. Sequenced by immunoSEQ multiplex PCR; TCRdb stores in-frame clones only, minus some. The profile shows roughly 9,900 clones, over 60% of them singletons. This clone was seen a handful of times. Its antigen remains unidentified. Broader study findings: Tumor T-cell fraction from TCR sequencing was not associated with recurrence-free survival (p = 0.61). TCRbeta sequencing showed higher T cell infiltration in tumors than uninvolved lung. Not all patients were TCR sequenced, owing to tissue quantity.

The TCR sequence derives from a human donor with non-small cell lung cancer. Sequenced sample: lung tumor tissue.

As DNA, the CDR3 is TGTGCCACCAGCACACTAAGCTCCTACAATGAGCAGTTCTTC. It yields the protein CATSTLSSYNEQFF. V and J are TRBV15 and TRBJ2-1; D not certain. The V end lost 4 bases, the J end lost 0 bases, and 7 bases lay between the germline ends. This CDR3 is built from 14 residues. CDR1 LNHNV and CDR2 YYDKDF come from the germline V gene (reference sequence).